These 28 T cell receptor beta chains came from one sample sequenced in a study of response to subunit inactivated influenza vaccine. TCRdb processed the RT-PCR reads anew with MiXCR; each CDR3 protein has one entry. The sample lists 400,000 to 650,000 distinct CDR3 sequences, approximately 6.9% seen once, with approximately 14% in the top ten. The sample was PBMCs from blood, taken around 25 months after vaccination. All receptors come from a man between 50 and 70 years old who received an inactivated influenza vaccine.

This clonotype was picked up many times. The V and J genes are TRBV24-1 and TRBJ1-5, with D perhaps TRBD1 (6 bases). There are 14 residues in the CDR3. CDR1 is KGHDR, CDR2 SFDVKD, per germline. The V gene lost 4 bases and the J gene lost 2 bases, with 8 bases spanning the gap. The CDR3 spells CATSETGGNQPQHF. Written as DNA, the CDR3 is TGTGCCACCAGTGAGACAGGAGGCAATCAGCCCCAGCATTTT.

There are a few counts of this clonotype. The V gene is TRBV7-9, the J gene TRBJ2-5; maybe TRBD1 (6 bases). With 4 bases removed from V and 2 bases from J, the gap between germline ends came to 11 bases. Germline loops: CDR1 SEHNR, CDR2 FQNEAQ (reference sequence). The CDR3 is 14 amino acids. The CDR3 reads CASSSDSTQETQYF. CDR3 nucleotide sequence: TGTGCCAGCAGCTCGGACAGCACTCAAGAGACCCAGTACTTC.

This chain's CDR3 is CASSQISNEKLFF. CDR3 nucleotides: TGTGCCAGCAGCCAAATCTCTAATGAAAAACTGTTTTTT. This chain links TRBV3-1 with TRBJ1-4; the D is unclear. The CDR3 totals 13 residues. Germline V lookup: CDR1 LGHDT, CDR2 YNNKEL (reference sequence). The V end lost 2 bases, the J end lost 3 bases, and 4 bases lay between the germline ends. Based on the CDR3 plus reference TRBV3-1 and TRBJ1-4, the full variable domain is DTAVSQTPKYLVTQMGNDKSIKCEQNLGHDTMYWYKQDSKKFLKIMFSYNNKELIINETVPNRFSPKSPDKAHLNLHINSLELGDSAVYFCASSQISNEKLFFGSGTQLSVL.

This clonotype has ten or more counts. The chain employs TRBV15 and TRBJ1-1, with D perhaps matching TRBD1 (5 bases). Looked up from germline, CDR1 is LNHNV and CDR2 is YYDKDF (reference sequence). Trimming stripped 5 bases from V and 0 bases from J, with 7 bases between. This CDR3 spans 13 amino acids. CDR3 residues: CATSWGVNTEAFF. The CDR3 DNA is TGTGCCACCAGCTGGGGGGTGAACACTGAAGCTTTCTTT.

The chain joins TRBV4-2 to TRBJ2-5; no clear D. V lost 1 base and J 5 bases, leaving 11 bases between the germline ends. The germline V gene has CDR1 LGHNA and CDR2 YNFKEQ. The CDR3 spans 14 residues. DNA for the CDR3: TGTGCCAGCAGCCAAGGGAGCCAACGGGAGACCCAGTACTTC. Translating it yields CASSQGSQRETQYF.

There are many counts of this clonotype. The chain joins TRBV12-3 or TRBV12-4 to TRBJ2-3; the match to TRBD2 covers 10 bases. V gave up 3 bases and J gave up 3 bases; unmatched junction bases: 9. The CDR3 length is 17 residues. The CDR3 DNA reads TGTGCCAGCAGTTTCGGTAGGGCTAGCGGGAGAACAGATACGCAGTATTTT. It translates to CASSFGRASGRTDTQYF.

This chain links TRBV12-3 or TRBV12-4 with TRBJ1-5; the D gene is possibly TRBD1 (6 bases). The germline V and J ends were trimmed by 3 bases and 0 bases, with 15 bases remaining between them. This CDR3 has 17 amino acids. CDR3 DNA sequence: TGTGCCAGCAGTTTGTCGGATTGGACAGCTAGCAATCAGCCCCAGCATTTT. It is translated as CASSLSDWTASNQPQHF.

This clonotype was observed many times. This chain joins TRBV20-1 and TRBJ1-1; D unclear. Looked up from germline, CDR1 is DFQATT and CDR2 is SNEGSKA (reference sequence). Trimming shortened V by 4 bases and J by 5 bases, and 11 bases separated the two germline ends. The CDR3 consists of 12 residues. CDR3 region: CSAIRPTTEAFF. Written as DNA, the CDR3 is TGCAGTGCTATTAGACCCACTACTGAAGCTTTCTTT.

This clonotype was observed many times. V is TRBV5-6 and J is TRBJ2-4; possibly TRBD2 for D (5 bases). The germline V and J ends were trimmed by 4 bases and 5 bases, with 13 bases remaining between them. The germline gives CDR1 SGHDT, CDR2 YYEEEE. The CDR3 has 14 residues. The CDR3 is CASSRGYGENIQYF. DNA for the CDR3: TGTGCCAGCAGCCGCGGCTACGGGGAAAACATTCAGTACTTC.

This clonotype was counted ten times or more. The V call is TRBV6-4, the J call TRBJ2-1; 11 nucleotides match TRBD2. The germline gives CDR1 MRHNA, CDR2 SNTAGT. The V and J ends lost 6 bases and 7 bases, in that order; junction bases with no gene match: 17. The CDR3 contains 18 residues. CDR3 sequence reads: CASSPGLAGHTGLNEQFF. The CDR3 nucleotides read TGTGCCAGCAGCCCTGGACTAGCGGGCCATACCGGACTTAATGAGCAGTTCTTC.

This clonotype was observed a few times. CDR3 nucleotide sequence: TGTGCCAGCAGCCAAGAGGTTCAGGGAGAGACCCAGTACTTC. Its protein product is CASSQEVQGETQYF. The genes are TRBV4-2 and TRBJ2-5; possibly TRBD1 for D (5 bases). CDR1 and CDR2 (germline): LGHNA, YNFKEQ. The germline V and J ends were trimmed by 0 bases and 4 bases, with 9 bases remaining between them. This CDR3 spans 14 amino acids.

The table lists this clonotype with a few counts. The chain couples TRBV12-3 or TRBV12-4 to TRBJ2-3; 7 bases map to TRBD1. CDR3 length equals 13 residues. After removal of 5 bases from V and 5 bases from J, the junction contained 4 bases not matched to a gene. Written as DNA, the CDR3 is TGTGCCAGCAGTAGGGGGCCGAGAGATACGCAGTATTTT. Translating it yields CASSRGPRDTQYF.

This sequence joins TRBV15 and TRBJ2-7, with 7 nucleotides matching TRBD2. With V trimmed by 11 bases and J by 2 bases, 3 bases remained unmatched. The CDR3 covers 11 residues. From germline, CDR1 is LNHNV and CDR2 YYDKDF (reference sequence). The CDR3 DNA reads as TGTGCCCCTGCGGGGGCCTACGAGCAGTACTTC. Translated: CAPAGAYEQYF.

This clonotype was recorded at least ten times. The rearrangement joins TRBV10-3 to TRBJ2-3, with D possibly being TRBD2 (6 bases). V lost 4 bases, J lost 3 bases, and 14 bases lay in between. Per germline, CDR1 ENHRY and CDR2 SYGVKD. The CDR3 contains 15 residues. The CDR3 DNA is TGTGCCATCAGTGCGGGACGGGAGTCGACAGATACGCAGTATTTT. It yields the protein CAISAGRESTDTQYF.

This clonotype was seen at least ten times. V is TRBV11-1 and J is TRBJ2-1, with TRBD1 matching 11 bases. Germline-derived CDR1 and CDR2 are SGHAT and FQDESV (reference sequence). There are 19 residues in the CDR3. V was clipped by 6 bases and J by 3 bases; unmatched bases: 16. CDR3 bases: TGTGCCAGCAGTTCCGGACAGGGGGCTTTAGGCGGGATCTACAATGAGCAGTTCTTC. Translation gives CASSSGQGALGGIYNEQFF.

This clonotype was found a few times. The CDR3 DNA is TGTGCCAGCAGTTTACTGGGCGGGAGCTCCTACAATGAGCAGTTCTTC. Translating gives CASSLLGGSSYNEQFF. This rearrangement joins TRBV12-3 or TRBV12-4 to TRBJ2-1; TRBD2 matches at 7 bases. V trimming: 2 bases; J trimming: 0 bases; junction bases outside the gene matches: 4. The CDR3 has 16 amino acids.

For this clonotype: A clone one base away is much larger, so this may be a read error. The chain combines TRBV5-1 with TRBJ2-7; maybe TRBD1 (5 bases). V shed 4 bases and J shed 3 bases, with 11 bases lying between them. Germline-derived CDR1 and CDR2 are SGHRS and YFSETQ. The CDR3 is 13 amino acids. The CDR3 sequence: CASSQDSDYEQYF. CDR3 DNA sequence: TGCGCCAGCAGCCAAGACAGTGACTACGAGCAGTACTTC.

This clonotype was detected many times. The CDR3 DNA sequence: TGCAGTGCTAGAGATACTAGCTTGGGCTACGAGCAGTACTTC. Its protein product is CSARDTSLGYEQYF. The J gene is TRBJ2-7, the V gene TRBV20-1, with TRBD2 as a possible D gene (6 bases). The CDR3 spans 14 residues. CDR1 DFQATT and CDR2 SNEGSKA come from the germline V gene (reference sequence). Between the trimmed V and J ends, which lost 0 bases and 3 bases, there was a span of 12 bases.

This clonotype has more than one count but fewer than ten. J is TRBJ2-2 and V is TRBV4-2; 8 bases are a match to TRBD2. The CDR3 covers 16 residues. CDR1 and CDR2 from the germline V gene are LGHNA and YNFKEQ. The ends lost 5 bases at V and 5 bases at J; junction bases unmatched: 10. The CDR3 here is CASSTFRGGQTGELFF. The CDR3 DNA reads TGTGCCAGCAGCACCTTCCGGGGGGGCCAAACCGGGGAGCTGTTTTTT.

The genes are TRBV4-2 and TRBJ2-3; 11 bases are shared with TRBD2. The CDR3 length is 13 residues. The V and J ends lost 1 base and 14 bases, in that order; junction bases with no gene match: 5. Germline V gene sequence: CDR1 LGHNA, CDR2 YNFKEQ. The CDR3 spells CASSQGLAGPVYF. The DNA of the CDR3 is TGTGCCAGCAGCCAAGGACTAGCGGGGCCTGTGTATTTT.

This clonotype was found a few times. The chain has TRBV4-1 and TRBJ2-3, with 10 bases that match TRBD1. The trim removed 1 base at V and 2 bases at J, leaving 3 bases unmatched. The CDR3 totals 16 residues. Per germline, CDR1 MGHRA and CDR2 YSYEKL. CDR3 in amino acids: CASSQAGQGVTDTQYF. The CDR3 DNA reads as TGCGCCAGCAGCCAAGCCGGACAGGGGGTCACAGATACGCAGTATTTT.

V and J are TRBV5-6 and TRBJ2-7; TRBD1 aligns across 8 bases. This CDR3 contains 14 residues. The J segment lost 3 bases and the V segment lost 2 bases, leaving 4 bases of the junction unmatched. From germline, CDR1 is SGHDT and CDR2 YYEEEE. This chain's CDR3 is CASSLWTGFYEQYF. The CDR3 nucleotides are TGTGCCAGCAGCTTATGGACAGGGTTCTACGAGCAGTACTTC.

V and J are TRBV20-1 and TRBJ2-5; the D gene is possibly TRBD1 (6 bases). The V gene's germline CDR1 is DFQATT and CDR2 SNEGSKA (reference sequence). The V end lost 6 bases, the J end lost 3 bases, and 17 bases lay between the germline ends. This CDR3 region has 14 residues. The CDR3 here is CSAAPTRGKETQYF. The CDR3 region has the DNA TGCAGTGCCGCCCCGACGAGGGGGAAAGAGACCCAGTACTTC.

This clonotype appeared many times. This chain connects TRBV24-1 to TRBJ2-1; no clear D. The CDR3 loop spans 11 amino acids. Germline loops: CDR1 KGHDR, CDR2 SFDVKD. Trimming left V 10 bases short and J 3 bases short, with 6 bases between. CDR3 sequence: CATQNYNEQFF. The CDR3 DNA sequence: TGTGCCACTCAAAACTACAATGAGCAGTTCTTC.

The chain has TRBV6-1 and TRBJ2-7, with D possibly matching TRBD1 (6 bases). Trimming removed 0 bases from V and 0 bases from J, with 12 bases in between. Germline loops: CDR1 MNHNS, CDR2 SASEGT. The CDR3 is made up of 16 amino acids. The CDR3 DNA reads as TGTGCCAGCAGTGAAGCGCTGGGACATAACTCCTACGAGCAGTACTTC. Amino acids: CASSEALGHNSYEQYF.

The CDR3 DNA sequence: TGCGCCAGCAGCTTATACGGGACTAGCGAAGCGAACCAAGAGACCCAGTACTTC. It codes for CASSLYGTSEANQETQYF. The chain has TRBV5-1 and TRBJ2-5, with TRBD2 identical over 10 bases. The germline V gene has CDR1 SGHRS and CDR2 YFSETQ. The V gene end was trimmed by 2 bases and the J gene end by 0 bases; junction bases not matched to a gene: 10. There are 18 residues in the CDR3. Filled out from reference TRBV5-1 and TRBJ2-5, the complete variable domain reads KAGVTQTPRYLIKTRGQQVTLSCSPISGHRSVSWYQQTPGQGLQFLFEYFSETQRNKGNFPGRFSGRQFSNSRSEMNVSTLELGDSALYLCASSLYGTSEANQETQYFGPGTRLLVL.

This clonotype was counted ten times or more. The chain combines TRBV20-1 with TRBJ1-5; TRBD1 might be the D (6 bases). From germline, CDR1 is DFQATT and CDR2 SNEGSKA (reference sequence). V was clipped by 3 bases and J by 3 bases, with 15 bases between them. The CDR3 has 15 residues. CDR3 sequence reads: CSASLRAGVNQPQHF. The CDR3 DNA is TGCAGTGCTAGTTTAAGGGCAGGGGTCAATCAGCCCCAGCATTTT.

In DNA form, the CDR3 reads TGTGCCAGCAGTAGTTGGGGGTGGCAAGGGAACACTGAAGCTTTCTTT. Protein sequence: CASSSWGWQGNTEAFF. This chain links TRBV28 with TRBJ1-1; D is perhaps TRBD1 (5 bases). The CDR3 spans 16 residues. The V end was cut by 5 bases, the J end by 1 base, with 17 bases between. CDR1 is MDHEN, CDR2 SYDVKM, per germline.